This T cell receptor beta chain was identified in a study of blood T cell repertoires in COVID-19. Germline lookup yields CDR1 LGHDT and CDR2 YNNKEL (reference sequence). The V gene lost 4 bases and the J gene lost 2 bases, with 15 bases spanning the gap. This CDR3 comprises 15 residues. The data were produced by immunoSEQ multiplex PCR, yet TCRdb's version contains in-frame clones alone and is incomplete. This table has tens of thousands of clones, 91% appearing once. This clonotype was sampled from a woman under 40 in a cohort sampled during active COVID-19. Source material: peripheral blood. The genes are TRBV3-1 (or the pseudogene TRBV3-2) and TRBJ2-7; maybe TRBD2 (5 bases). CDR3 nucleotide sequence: TGTGCCAGCAGCCCCCCCGCTGGGAGAACCTACGAGCAGTACTTC. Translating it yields CASSPPAGRTYEQYF.